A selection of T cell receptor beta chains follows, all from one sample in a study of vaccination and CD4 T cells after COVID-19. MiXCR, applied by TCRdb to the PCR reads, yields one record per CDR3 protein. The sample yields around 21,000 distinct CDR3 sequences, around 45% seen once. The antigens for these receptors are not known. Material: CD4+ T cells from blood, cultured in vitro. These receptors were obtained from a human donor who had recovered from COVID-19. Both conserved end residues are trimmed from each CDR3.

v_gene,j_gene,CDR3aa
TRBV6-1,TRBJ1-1,ASKATANTEAF
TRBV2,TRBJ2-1,ASSRSTEQF
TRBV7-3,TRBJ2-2,ASSLKGAANTGELF
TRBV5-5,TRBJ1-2,ASSLAGQGLFGYT
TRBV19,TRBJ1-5,ASSTLDRLNQPQH
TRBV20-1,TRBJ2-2,SARTGGTGELF
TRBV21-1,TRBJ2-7,ASSKEGGGTGLHEQY
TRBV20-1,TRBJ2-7,SATPGGTYEQY
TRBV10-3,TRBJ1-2,AISESSEGYDYGYT
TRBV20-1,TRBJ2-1,SAKPLRAYNEQF
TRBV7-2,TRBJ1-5,ASSPAPDQPQH
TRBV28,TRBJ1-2,ASSRSSNYGYT
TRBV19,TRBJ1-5,ASTTGGVYNQPQH
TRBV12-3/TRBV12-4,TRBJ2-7,ASSFRRQEQY
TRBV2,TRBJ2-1,ASSEATRYNEQF